This TCR beta chain came from a study of T and B cells in COVID-19 patients. Study-level results: Patients with COVID-19 reportedly showed strongly skewed T cell receptor beta variable and joining gene usage. At recovery TRB diversity and richness exceeded healthy donors, after highly clonal active COVID-19 repertoires.

This CDR3 comprises 11 residues. The germline V gene encodes CDR1 GTSNPN and CDR2 SVGIG (reference sequence). V was trimmed by 3 bases and J by 3 bases, leaving 6 bases between them. BIOMED2 TRB-A/B primer pools were used in multiplex TRB PCR. MiXCR, applied by TCRdb to the multiplex PCR reads, yields one record per CDR3 protein. Seen here are several thousand distinct CDR3 sequences, about 33% observed once, and the top ten hold more than 45%. TRB was amplified from approximately 250-500 ng of blood genomic DNA. Within the sample, this clonotype is medium-sized (0.01 to 0.1%). The antigen remains undetermined.

The receptor was isolated from a human donor with active COVID-19. The specimen sequenced was blood. The chain joins TRBV30 to TRBJ2-7; D is uncertain. This CDR3 is CAWRSGYEQYF. In DNA, the CDR3 is TGTGCCTGGAGATCGGGCTACGAGCAGTACTTC. Full variable domain (remainder filled in from reference TRBV30 and TRBJ2-7): SQTIHQWPATLVQPVGSPLSLECTVEGTSNPNLYWYRQAAGRGLQLLFYSVGIGQISSEVPQNLSASRPQDRQFILSSKKLLLSDSGFYLCAWRSGYEQYFGPGTRLTVT.